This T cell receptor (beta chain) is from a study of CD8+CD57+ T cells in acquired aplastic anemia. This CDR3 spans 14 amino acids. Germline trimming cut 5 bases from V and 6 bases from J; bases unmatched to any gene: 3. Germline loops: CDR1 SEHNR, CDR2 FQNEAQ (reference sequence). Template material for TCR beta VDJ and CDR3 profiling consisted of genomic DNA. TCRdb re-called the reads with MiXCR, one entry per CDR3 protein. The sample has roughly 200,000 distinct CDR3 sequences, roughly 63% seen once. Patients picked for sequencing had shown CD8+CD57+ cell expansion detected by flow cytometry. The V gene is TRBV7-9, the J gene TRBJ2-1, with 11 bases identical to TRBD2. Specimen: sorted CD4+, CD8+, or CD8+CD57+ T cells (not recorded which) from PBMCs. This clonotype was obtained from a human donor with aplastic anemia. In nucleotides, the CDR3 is TGTGCCAGCAGCCGACTAGCGGGACTCAATGAGCAGTTCTTC. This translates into CASSRLAGLNEQFF.